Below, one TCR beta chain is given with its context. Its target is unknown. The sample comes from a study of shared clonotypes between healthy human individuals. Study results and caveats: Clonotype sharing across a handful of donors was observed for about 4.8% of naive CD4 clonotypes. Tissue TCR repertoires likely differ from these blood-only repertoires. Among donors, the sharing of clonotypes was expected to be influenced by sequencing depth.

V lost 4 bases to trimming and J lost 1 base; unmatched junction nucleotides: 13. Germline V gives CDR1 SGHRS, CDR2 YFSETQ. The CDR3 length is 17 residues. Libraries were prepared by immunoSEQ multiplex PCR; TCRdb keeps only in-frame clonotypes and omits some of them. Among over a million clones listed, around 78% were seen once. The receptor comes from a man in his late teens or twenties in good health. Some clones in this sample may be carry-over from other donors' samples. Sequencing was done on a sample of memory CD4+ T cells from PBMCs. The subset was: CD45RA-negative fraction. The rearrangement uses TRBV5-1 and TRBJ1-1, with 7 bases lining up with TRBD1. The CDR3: CASSRTQGEGRNTEAFF. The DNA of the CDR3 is TGCGCCAGCAGCCGGACCCAGGGGGAGGGGCGGAACACTGAAGCTTTCTTT.